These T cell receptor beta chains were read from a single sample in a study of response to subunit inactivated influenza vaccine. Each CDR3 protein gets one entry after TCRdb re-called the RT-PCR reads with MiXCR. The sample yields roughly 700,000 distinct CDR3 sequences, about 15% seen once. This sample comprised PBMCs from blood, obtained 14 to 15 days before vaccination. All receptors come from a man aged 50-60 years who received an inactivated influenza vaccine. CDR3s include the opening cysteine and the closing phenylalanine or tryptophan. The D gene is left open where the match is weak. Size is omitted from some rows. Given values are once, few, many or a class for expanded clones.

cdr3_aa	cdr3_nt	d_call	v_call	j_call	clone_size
CSAPVAGSYEQYF	TGCAGTGCCCCGGTGGCGGGCTCCTACGAGCAGTACTTC	NA	TRBV20-1	TRBJ2-7	NA
CASSFTGGYYEQYF	TGTGCCAGCAGTTTCACGGGGGGTTACTACGAGCAGTACTTC	TRBD2	TRBV27	TRBJ2-7	few
CASSLAGAEQFF	TGTGCCAGCAGCTTAGCGGGGGCTGAGCAGTTCTTC	NA	TRBV7-2	TRBJ2-1	few
CASSQYHDEQFF	TGTGCCAGCAGCCAATATCACGATGAGCAGTTCTTC	NA	TRBV3-1	TRBJ2-1	NA
CASSLDTGSHNEQFF	TGTGCCAGCAGCTTAGATACCGGATCTCACAATGAGCAGTTCTTC	NA	TRBV7-2	TRBJ2-1	few
CASIGQGNTEAFF	TGTGCCAGCATTGGACAGGGGAACACTGAAGCTTTCTTT	TRBD1	TRBV6-1	TRBJ1-1	few
CASSQDRTANTEAFF	TGTGCCAGCAGCCAAGATCGGACGGCTAACACTGAAGCTTTCTTT	NA	TRBV4-2	TRBJ1-1	NA
CASRPGQLFSYEQYF	TGTGCCAGCAGACCGGGACAGCTCTTCTCCTACGAGCAGTACTTC	TRBD1	TRBV2	TRBJ2-7	few
CASKQTQQADYGYTF	TGCGCCAGCAAGCAAACCCAGCAAGCCGACTATGGCTACACCTTC	NA	TRBV5-1	TRBJ1-2	few
CASSVYAGGADTQYF	TGCGCCAGCAGCGTCTATGCCGGGGGGGCTGATACGCAGTATTTT	TRBD2	TRBV10-2	TRBJ2-3	few
CSASGRAYEQFF	TGCAGTGCTAGCGGGAGGGCTTATGAGCAGTTCTTC	TRBD2	TRBV20-1	TRBJ2-1	few
CAISEYGAVGETQYF	TGTGCCATCAGTGAATACGGCGCTGTGGGAGAGACCCAGTACTTC	NA	TRBV10-3	TRBJ2-5	few
CASSQRDSYTGELFF	TGTGCCAGCAGCCAACGGGACAGTTACACCGGGGAGCTGTTTTTT	TRBD1	TRBV11-2	TRBJ2-2	few
CSAGDVYQETQYF	TGCAGTGCCGGGGACGTTTACCAAGAGACCCAGTACTTC	NA	TRBV20-1	TRBJ2-5	many
CASSEDFLEQYF	TGTGCCAGCAGCGAGGACTTTCTCGAGCAGTACTTC	NA	TRBV7-2	TRBJ2-7	NA